Below, 22 T cell receptor beta chains from the same sample are listed, as sequenced in a study of Graves' ophthalmopathy and Graves' hyperthyroidism. The authors amplified TCR beta CDR3 regions from RNA transcripts. HTBI primers primed a first-round RT-PCR, and a second-round multiplex PCR followed. TCRdb ran MiXCR on the multiplex PCR reads and lists one entry per CDR3 protein. The profile shows some 410,000 distinct CDR3 sequences, 20% to 25% of them singletons. Sequenced sample: peripheral blood. These receptors originate from a woman under 30 with stable Graves' hyperthyroidism.

This clonotype was found a few times. The chain employs TRBV11-1 and TRBJ2-6; D is possibly TRBD1 or TRBD2 (6 bases each). V gave up 5 bases and J gave up 4 bases, with 18 bases separating them. Germline CDR1 is SGHAT and CDR2 is FQDESV (reference sequence). CDR3 size: 17 residues. The CDR3 coding sequence is TGTGCCAGCAGCGGGGGGACGGTGGGGGCCGGGGCCAACGTCCTGACTTTC. It codes for CASSGGTVGAGANVLTF.

This clonotype was seen many times. The rearrangement joins TRBV6-2 or TRBV6-3 to TRBJ2-7, with unresolved D. Trimming removed 5 bases from V and 2 bases from J, with 7 bases in between. CDR1 and CDR2 (germline): MNHEY, SVGEGT. CDR3 size: 12 residues. CDR3 DNA: TGTGCCAGCAGTGACGCAACCTACGAGCAGTACTTC. It yields the protein CASSDATYEQYF.

There are many counts of this clonotype. This rearrangement joins TRBV19 to TRBJ2-2, with D possibly TRBD2 on 6 matching bases. The V end was cut by 9 bases, the J end by 3 bases, with 17 bases between. Germline V gene lookup returns CDR1 LNHDA and CDR2 SQIVND (reference sequence). The CDR3 runs 15 residues. The CDR3 DNA sequence: TGTGCCAGCCAAGGCCGGGAGAGAGACACCGGGGAGCTGTTTTTT. This encodes CASQGRERDTGELFF.

In its sample, this clonotype was seen many times. The chain joins TRBV15 to TRBJ1-4; D unresolved. Germline-derived CDR1 and CDR2 are LNHNV and YYDKDF (reference sequence). V lost 0 bases and J lost 10, with 6 bases in between. CDR3 length: 12 residues. The CDR3 region has the DNA TGTGCCACCAGCAGAGACTTAGGAAAACTGTTTTTT. Encoded protein: CATSRDLGKLFF.

Worth noting for this clonotype: A clone one base away is much larger, so this may be a read error. The gene calls are TRBV5-1 and TRBJ1-1; D call uncertain. Germline assignment: CDR1 SGHRS and CDR2 YFSETQ. The CDR3 length is 13 residues. CDR3 region: CASSPLDHGEACF. The CDR3 bases are TGCGCCAGCAGCCCCCTGGACCACGGTGAAGCTTGCTTT. Full variable domain (missing parts from reference TRBV5-1 and TRBJ1-1): KAGVTQTPRYLIKTRGQQVTLSCSPISGHRSVSWYQQTPGQGLQFLFEYFSETQRNKGNFPGRFSGRQFSNSRSEMNVSTLELGDSALYLCASSPLDHGEACFGQGTRLTVV.

There are many counts of this clonotype. The chain combines TRBV28 with TRBJ2-7; 9 bases match TRBD2. V lost 6 bases to trimming and J lost 0 bases; unmatched junction nucleotides: 6. The CDR3 length is 15 residues. Germline assignment: CDR1 MDHEN and CDR2 SYDVKM. CDR3 loop: CASRILAGSSYEQYF. The CDR3 DNA reads TGTGCCAGCAGGATCCTAGCGGGAAGCTCCTACGAGCAGTACTTC.

The chain has TRBV5-1 and TRBJ2-7, with TRBD2 as a possible D gene (6 bases). V lost 4 bases, J lost 0 bases, and 14 bases lay in between. The CDR3 is made up of 15 amino acids. Looked up from germline, CDR1 is SGHRS and CDR2 is YFSETQ. CDR3 nucleotide sequence: TGCGCCAGCAGCCGCGGGACGGCCCTCTCCTACGAGCAGTACTTC. Its protein product is CASSRGTALSYEQYF.

This chain joins TRBV6-1 and TRBJ2-7; TRBD2 aligns across 12 bases. The CDR3 loop spans 17 amino acids. The V segment lost 7 bases and the J segment 1 base; nucleotides outside the gene matches: 11. Per germline, CDR1 MNHNS and CDR2 SASEGT. The CDR3 DNA sequence: TGTGCCAGCAACCGACCGGGACTAGCGGGTGCTTCCTACGAGCAGTACTTC. It yields the protein CASNRPGLAGASYEQYF.

This clonotype was detected ten times or more. The chain joins TRBV6-1 to TRBJ1-6; unclear D gene. The CDR3 contains 14 residues. CDR1 and CDR2 (germline): MNHNS, SASEGT. V lost 6 bases and J 5 bases, leaving 11 bases between the germline ends. CDR3 protein: CASRPARNNSPLHF. The DNA for the CDR3 is TGTGCCAGCAGGCCGGCACGAAATAATTCACCCCTCCACTTT.

There are many counts of this clonotype. The rearrangement links TRBV29-1 to TRBJ2-5, with a tentative D call TRBD2 (5 bases). The CDR3 runs to 11 residues. Germline V gene data show CDR1 as SQVTM and CDR2 as ANQGSEA. V lost 5 bases and J 5 bases, leaving 9 bases between the germline ends. CDR3 nucleotide sequence: TGCAGCGTTAGCGGTGCGGAGACCCAGTACTTC. Protein product: CSVSGAETQYF.

The gene calls are TRBV5-6 and TRBJ2-7; tentatively, D is TRBD2 (5 bases). V was cut by 1 base and J by 6 bases, with 11 bases left in between. From germline, CDR1 is SGHDT and CDR2 YYEEEE. The CDR3 loop spans 13 amino acids. The CDR3 DNA reads TGTGCCAGCAGCTTGAGGACTGCCGGCGAGCAGTACTTC. Encoded protein: CASSLRTAGEQYF.

This clonotype was recorded many times. V usage is TRBV7-9 and J usage is TRBJ2-7; 8 nucleotides match TRBD2. Looked up from germline, CDR1 is SEHNR and CDR2 is FQNEAQ (reference sequence). This CDR3 has 15 amino acids. With 2 bases clipped from V and 3 bases from J, the junction kept 6 bases outside the gene matches. CDR3 sequence: CASSLKAGGGYEQYF. The CDR3 nucleotides are TGTGCCAGCAGCTTAAAGGCGGGAGGTGGCTACGAGCAGTACTTC.

This clonotype was found many times. J is TRBJ2-7 and V is TRBV7-8, with 7 bases identical to TRBD2. Trimming cost V 0 bases and J 0 bases; bases outside gene matches: 8. CDR3 length: 17 amino acids. Germline values: CDR1 SGHVS, CDR2 FQNEAQ. This CDR3 reads CASSLAYLGGSSYEQYF. As DNA, the CDR3 is TGTGCCAGCAGCTTAGCCTATTTGGGAGGGAGCTCCTACGAGCAGTACTTC.

This clonotype has ten or more counts. The V and J genes are TRBV12-3 or TRBV12-4 and TRBJ1-6; D gene uncertain. Trimming took 6 bases from V and 3 from J, leaving 9 bases between them. The length of the CDR3 is 14 residues. The CDR3 coding sequence is TGTGCCAGCAGCCGGGCACTCTATAATTCACCCCTCCACTTT. Residues: CASSRALYNSPLHF.

This clonotype was observed at least ten times. The J gene is TRBJ1-5, the V gene TRBV7-6; D uncertain. CDR3 length: 14 amino acids. Trimming shortened V by 1 base and J by 5 bases, and 9 bases separated the two germline ends. CDR1 is SGHVS and CDR2 is FNYEAQ in the germline V gene. The CDR3 region is CASSLVERDQPQHF. DNA of the CDR3: TGTGCCAGCAGCTTAGTGGAGAGAGATCAGCCCCAGCATTTT.

The V gene is TRBV30, the J gene TRBJ1-1, with D tentatively TRBD1 (6 bases). The germline V gene encodes CDR1 GTSNPN and CDR2 SVGIG (reference sequence). The CDR3 spans 16 residues. V dropped 0 bases and J dropped 1 base, with 15 bases sitting between them. Written as DNA, the CDR3 is TGTGCCTGGAGTGTACAGGGACTCGGAGGGAACACTGAAGCTTTCTTT. Protein sequence: CAWSVQGLGGNTEAFF. Supplemented by reference TRBV30 and TRBJ1-1, the full variable domain reads SQTIHQWPATLVQPVGSPLSLECTVEGTSNPNLYWYRQAAGRGLQLLFYSVGIGQISSEVPQNLSASRPQDRQFILSSKKLLLSDSGFYLCAWSVQGLGGNTEAFFGQGTRLTVV.

This clonotype was detected many times. This rearrangement joins TRBV12-5 to TRBJ2-7, with 8 positions matching TRBD2. Germline V gene data show CDR1 as LGHNT and CDR2 as FRNRAP. Unmatched junction bases numbered 16, after V lost 2 bases and J lost 4 bases. The length of the CDR3 is 18 residues. The CDR3 bases are TGTGCTAGTGGTTTGCCCTGGACGGGGGGGGCAGTCCGTTACGAGCAGTACTTC. Encoded protein: CASGLPWTGGAVRYEQYF.

V gene TRBV6-4 combines with J gene TRBJ1-1; no firm D call. The V and J ends lost 1 base and 5 bases respectively, with 14 bases between them. Germline V gene lookup returns CDR1 MRHNA and CDR2 SNTAGT. This CDR3 is 15 amino acids long. DNA for the CDR3: TGTGCCAGCAGTGACTTGGCAGAATGGGAGACTGAAGCTTTCTTT. This gives the protein CASSDLAEWETEAFF.

This clonotype was picked up many times. The chain has TRBV12-3 or TRBV12-4 and TRBJ1-1, with D possibly TRBD1 on 6 matching bases. The CDR3 contains 13 residues. Deletions cut 7 bases from V and 4 bases from J, with 13 bases between. The CDR3 sequence: CASKRRGFTEAFF. CDR3 nucleotides: TGTGCCAGCAAACGCAGGGGCTTCACTGAAGCTTTCTTT.

Ten or more counts support this clonotype. In DNA form, the CDR3 reads TGCAGTGCCACGCCTATGTCCTGGAACACTGAAGCTTTCTTT. The encoded protein is CSATPMSWNTEAFF. The chain joins TRBV20-1 to TRBJ1-1; D unresolved. CDR1 is DFQATT, CDR2 SNEGSKA, per germline (reference sequence). The V and J ends lost 6 bases and 1 base respectively, with 15 bases between them. There are 14 residues in the CDR3.

The sample holds many counts of this clonotype. This rearrangement joins TRBV20-1 to TRBJ2-7, with 8 positions matching TRBD1. The J segment lost 7 bases and the V segment lost 3 bases, leaving 5 bases of the junction unmatched. The CDR3 runs to 12 residues. The germline V gene has CDR1 DFQATT and CDR2 SNEGSKA (reference sequence). The CDR3 spells CSARDRVLEQYF. The CDR3 region has the DNA TGCAGTGCTAGGGACAGGGTGTTGGAGCAGTACTTC.

This clonotype was counted many times. The rearrangement joins TRBV2 to TRBJ1-1; no reliable D call. Germline CDR1 is SNHLY and CDR2 is FYNNEI. Trimming cost V 11 bases and J 2 bases, with 9 bases left between them. This CDR3 is built from 11 residues. Written as DNA, the CDR3 is TGTGCCCGCCGGGGAAACACTGAAGCTTTCTTT. Protein sequence: CARRGNTEAFF.